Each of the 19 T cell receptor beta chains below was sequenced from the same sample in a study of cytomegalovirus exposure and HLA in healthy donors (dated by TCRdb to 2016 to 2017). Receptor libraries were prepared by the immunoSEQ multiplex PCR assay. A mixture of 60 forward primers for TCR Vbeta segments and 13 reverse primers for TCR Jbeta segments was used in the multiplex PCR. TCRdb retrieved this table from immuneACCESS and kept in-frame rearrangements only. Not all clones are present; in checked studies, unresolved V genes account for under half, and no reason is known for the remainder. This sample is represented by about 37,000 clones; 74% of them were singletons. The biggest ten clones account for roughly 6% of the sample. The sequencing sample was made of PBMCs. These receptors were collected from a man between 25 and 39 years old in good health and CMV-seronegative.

The CDR3 bases are TGTGCCAGCTCACTGGGTGGCGGGGAAGAGACCCAGTACTTC. It codes for CASSLGGGEETQYF. The chain employs TRBV18 and TRBJ2-5, with a tentative D call TRBD2 (6 bases). The germline CDR1 and CDR2 sequences are KGHSH and LQKENI. The CDR3 is 14 residues long. The V gene lost 4 bases and the J gene lost 3 bases, with 12 bases spanning the gap.

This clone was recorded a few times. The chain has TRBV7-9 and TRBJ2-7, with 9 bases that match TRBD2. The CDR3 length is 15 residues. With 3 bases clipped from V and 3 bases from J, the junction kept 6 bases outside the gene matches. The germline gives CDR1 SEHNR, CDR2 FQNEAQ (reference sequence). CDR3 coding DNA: TGTGCCAGCAGCTTTCCTAGCGGGGAGGACTACGAGCAGTACTTC. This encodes CASSFPSGEDYEQYF.

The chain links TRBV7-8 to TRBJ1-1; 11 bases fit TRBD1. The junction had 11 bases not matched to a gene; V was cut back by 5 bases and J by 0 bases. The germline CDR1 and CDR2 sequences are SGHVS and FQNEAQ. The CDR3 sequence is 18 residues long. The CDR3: CASSPQDRGPFMNTEAFF. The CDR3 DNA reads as TGTGCCAGCAGCCCACAGGACAGGGGGCCCTTCATGAACACTGAAGCTTTCTTT. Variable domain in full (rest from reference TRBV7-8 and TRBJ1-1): GAGVSQSPRYKVAKRGQDVALRCDPISGHVSLFWYQQALGQGPEFLTYFQNEAQLDKSGLPSDRFFAERPEGSVSTLKIQRTQQEDSAVYLCASSPQDRGPFMNTEAFFGQGTRLTVV.

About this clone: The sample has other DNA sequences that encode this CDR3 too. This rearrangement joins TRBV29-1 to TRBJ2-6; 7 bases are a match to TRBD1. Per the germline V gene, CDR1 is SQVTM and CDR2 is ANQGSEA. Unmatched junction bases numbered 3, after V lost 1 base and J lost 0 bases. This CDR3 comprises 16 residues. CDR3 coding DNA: TGCAGCGTTGAAGGGACAGGTAGCTCTGGGGCCAACGTCCTGACTTTC. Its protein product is CSVEGTGSSGANVLTF.

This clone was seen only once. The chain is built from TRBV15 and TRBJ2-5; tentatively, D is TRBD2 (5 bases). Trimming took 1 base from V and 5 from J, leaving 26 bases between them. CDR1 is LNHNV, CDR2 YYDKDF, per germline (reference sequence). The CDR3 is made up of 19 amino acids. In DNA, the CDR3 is TGTGCCACCAGCAGAGGAGCCCGGGATTACTATGATGATGGGGAGACCCAGTACTTC. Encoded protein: CATSRGARDYYDDGETQYF.

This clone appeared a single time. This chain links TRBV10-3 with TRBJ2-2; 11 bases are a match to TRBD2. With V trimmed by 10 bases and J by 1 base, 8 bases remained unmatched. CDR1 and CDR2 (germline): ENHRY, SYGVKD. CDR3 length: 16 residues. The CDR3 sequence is CARVAGGRQNTGELFF. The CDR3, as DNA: TGTGCCAGGGTAGCGGGGGGGCGGCAGAACACCGGGGAGCTGTTTTTT.

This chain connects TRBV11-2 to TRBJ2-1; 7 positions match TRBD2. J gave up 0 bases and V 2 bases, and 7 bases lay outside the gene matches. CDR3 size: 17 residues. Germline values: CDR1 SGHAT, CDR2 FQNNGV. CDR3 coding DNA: TGTGCCAGCAGCTTAACCTATGGCGGGAGCTCCTACAATGAGCAGTTCTTC. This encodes CASSLTYGGSSYNEQFF.

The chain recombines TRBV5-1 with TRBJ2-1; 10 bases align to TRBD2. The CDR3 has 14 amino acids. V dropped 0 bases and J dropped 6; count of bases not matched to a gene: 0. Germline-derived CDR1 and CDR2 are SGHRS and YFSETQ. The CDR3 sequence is CASSLERGGNEQFF. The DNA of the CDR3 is TGCGCCAGCAGCTTGGAGCGGGGGGGCAATGAGCAGTTCTTC.

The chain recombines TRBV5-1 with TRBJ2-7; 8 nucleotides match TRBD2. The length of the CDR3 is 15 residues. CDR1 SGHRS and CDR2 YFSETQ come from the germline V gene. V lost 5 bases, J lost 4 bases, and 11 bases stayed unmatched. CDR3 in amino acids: CASRTETAGGYEQYF. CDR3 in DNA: TGCGCCAGCAGAACAGAAACCGCGGGGGGATACGAGCAGTACTTC. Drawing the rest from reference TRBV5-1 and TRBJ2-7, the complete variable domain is KAGVTQTPRYLIKTRGQQVTLSCSPISGHRSVSWYQQTPGQGLQFLFEYFSETQRNKGNFPGRFSGRQFSNSRSEMNVSTLELGDSALYLCASRTETAGGYEQYFGPGTRLTVT.

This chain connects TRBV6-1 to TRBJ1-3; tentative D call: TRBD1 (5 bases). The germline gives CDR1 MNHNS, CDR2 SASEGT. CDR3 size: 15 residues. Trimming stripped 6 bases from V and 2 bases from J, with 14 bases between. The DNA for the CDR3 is TGTGCCAGCAGCCCCCGGACAAGTACTGGAAACACCATATATTTT. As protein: CASSPRTSTGNTIYF.

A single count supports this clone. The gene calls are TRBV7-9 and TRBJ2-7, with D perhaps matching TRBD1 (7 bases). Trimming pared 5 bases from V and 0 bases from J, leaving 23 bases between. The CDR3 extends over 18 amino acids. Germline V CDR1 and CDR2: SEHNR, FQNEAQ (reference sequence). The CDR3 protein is CASSRGGGGTTGSYEQYF. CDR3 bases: TGTGCCAGCAGCCGCGGAGGAGGGGGCACCACGGGCTCCTACGAGCAGTACTTC.

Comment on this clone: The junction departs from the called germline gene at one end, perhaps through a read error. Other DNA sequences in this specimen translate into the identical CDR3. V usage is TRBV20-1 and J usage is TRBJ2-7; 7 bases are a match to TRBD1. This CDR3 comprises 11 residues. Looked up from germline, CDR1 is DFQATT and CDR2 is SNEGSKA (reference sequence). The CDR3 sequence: CSARGGREQYF. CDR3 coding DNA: TGCAGTGCCAGAGGGGGCCGAGAGCAGTACTTC.

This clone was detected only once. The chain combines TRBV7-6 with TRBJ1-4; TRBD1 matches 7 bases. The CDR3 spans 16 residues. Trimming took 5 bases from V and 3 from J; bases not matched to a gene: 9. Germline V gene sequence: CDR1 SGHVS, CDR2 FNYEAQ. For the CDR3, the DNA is TGTGCCAGCAGCCGAAGACGACAGGGCCCTAATGAAAAACTGTTTTTT. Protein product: CASSRRRQGPNEKLFF.

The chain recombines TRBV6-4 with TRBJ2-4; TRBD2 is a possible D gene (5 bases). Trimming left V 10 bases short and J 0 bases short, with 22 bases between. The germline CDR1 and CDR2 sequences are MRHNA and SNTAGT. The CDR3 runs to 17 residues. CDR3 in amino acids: CAKATRGQNLAKNIQYF. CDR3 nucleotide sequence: TGTGCCAAAGCGACACGCGGGCAGAATCTAGCCAAAAACATTCAGTACTTC.

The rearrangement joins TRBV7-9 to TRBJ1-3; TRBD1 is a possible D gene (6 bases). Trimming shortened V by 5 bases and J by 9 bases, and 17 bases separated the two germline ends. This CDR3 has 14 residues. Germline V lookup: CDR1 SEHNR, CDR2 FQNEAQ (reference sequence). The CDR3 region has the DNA TGTGCCAGCAGCCGGACAGACCAGGCAGGCACCATATATTTT. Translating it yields CASSRTDQAGTIYF. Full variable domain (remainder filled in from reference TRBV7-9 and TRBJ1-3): DTGVSQNPRHKITKRGQNVTFRCDPISEHNRLYWYRQTLGQGPEFLTYFQNEAQLEKSRLLSDRFSAERPKGSFSTLEIQRTEQGDSAMYLCASSRTDQAGTIYFGEGSWLTVV.

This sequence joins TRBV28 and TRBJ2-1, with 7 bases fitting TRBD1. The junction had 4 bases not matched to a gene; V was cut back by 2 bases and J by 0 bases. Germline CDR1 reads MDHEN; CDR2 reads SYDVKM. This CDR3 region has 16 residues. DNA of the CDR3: TGTGCCAGCAGTTTAAGGGGGCCAGGCTCCTACAATGAGCAGTTCTTC. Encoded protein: CASSLRGPGSYNEQFF.

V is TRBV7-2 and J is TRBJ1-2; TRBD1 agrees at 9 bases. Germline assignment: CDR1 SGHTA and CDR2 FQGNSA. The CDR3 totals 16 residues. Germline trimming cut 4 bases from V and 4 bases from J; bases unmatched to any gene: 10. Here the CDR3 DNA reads TGTGCCAGCAGCTCCTACTCCGGGACAGGGAGCTATGGCTACACCTTC. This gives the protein CASSSYSGTGSYGYTF.

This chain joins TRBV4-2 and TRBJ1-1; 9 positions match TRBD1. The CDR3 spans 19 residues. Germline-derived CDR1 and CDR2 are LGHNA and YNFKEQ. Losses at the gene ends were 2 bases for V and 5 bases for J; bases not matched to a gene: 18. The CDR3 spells CASSQPIQGAKYRRTEAFF. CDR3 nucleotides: TGTGCCAGCAGCCAACCCATACAGGGGGCTAAGTATAGACGAACTGAAGCTTTCTTT.

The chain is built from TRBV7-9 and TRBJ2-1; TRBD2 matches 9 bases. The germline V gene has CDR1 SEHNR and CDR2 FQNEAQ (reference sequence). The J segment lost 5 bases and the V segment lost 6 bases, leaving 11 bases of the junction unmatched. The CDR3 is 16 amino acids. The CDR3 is CASSKSQRGEDNEQFF. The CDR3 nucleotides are TGTGCCAGCAGTAAGAGTCAGCGGGGGGAAGACAATGAGCAGTTCTTC.